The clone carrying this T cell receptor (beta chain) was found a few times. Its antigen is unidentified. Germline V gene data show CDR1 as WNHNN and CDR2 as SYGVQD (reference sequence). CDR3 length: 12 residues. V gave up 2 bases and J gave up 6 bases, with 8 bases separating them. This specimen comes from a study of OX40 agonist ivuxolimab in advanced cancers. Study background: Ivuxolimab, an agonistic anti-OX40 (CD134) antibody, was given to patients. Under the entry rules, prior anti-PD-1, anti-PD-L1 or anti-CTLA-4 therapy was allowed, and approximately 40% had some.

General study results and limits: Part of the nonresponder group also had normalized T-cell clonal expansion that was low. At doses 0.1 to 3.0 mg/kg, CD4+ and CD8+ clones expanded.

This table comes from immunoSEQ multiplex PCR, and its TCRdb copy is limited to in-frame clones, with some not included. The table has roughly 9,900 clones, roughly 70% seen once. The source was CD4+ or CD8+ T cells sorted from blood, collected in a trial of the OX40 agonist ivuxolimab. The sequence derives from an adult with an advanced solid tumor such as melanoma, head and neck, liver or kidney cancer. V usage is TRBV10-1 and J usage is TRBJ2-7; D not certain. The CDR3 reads CASSEEMGEQYF. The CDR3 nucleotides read TGCGCCAGCAGTGAGGAAATGGGCGAGCAGTACTTC.